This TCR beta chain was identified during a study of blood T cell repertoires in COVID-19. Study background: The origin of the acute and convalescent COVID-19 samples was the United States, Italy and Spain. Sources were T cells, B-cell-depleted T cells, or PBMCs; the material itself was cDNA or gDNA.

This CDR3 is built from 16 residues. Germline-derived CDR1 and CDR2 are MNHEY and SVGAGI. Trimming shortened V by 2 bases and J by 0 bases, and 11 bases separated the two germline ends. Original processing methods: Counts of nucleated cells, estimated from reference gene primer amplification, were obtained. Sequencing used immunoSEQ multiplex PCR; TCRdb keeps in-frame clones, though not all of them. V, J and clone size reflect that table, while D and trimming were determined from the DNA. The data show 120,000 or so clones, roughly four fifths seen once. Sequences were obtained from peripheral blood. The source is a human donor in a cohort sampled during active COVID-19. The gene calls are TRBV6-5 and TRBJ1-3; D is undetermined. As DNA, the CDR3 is TGTGCCAGCAGTTACGGGAGGGTCAGCTCTGGAAACACCATATATTTT. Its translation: CASSYGRVSSGNTIYF.